These T cell receptor beta chains were read from a single sample in a study of blood T cell repertoires in COVID-19. Sequencing used immunoSEQ multiplex PCR; TCRdb keeps in-frame clones, though not all of them. Here the sample spans around 330,000 clones, around 87% being singletons. The sequencing sample was made of peripheral blood. Receptors were obtained from a woman aged 45-65 years with active or convalescent COVID-19. Both conserved end residues are part of each CDR3. A D gene is named only where the DNA matches it firmly.

cdr3_length	v_call	j_call	d_call	cdr3_aa
13	TRBV2	TRBJ2-7	-	CASSDGGPYEQYF
15	TRBV6-2/TRBV6-3	TRBJ2-3	TRBD2	CASSYLAGSTDTQYF
12	TRBV11-2	TRBJ1-2	-	CASSLGVRGYTF
18	TRBV28	TRBJ1-4	TRBD1	CASSSLRDRDEANEKLFF
13	TRBV18	TRBJ1-4	TRBD1	CASSFGTGEKLFF
16	TRBV3-1/TRBV3-2	TRBJ1-2	-	CASSQVAGGSNYGYTF
16	TRBV11-3	TRBJ1-2	-	CASPNRGRFWNYGYTF
14	TRBV7-2	TRBJ2-7	-	CASSPGAGSYEQYF
15	TRBV7-3	TRBJ1-6	TRBD1	CASSLAGTDNSPLHF
13	TRBV19	TRBJ2-6	-	CASNPIGANVLTF
14	TRBV10-3	TRBJ1-6	TRBD1	CAISLQGANSPLHF
12	TRBV6-6	TRBJ2-1	-	CATAQAYNEQFF
14	TRBV7-3	TRBJ2-5	TRBD2	CASSLDGRVETQYF
14	TRBV6-5	TRBJ2-5	-	CASRRNTDQETQYF
15	TRBV28	TRBJ2-7	TRBD1	CASSLSTGTSYEQYF
14	TRBV18	TRBJ2-7	TRBD1	CASSTRDRRYEQYF
13	TRBV5-6	TRBJ1-2	-	CASRLQGARGYTF
13	TRBV14	TRBJ2-2	-	CASSQELTGELFF
13	TRBV29-1	TRBJ2-7	-	CSVDPGQGWEQYF
13	TRBV6-2/TRBV6-3	TRBJ1-1	-	CASSREWNTEAFF
16	TRBV5-1	TRBJ1-4	-	CASSPRGTGSNEKLFF
15	TRBV6-2/TRBV6-3	TRBJ2-5	TRBD2	CASSYSGGRGETQYF
15	TRBV4-3	TRBJ1-2	-	CASSQDWRGSGGYTF
13	TRBV30	TRBJ1-2	-	CAWSGTELYGYTF
15	TRBV4-3	TRBJ1-2	TRBD1	CASSQDGTGGQGYTF
13	TRBV28	TRBJ2-7	TRBD1	CASRLQGANEQYF
15	TRBV6-2/TRBV6-3	TRBJ1-4	-	CASSPPRTAYEKLFF
13	TRBV11-3	TRBJ2-7	TRBD1	CASSSGTGWEQYF
12	TRBV19	TRBJ2-7	TRBD1	CASIGQGYEQYF
15	TRBV28	TRBJ2-1	-	CASSLIGSSYNEQFF
15	TRBV6-5	TRBJ1-1	-	CASRPKTGMNTEAFF
15	TRBV28	TRBJ1-1	TRBD1	CASSSSGTGNTEAFF
14	TRBV6-6	TRBJ2-2	-	CASSWATGTGELFF
13	TRBV6-5	TRBJ1-4	TRBD1	CASRGQLNEKLFF
17	TRBV4-2	TRBJ2-3	TRBD2	CASSQDSLAGNTDTQYF
17	TRBV27	TRBJ1-5	-	CASSHRREGSYNQPQHF
14	TRBV6-5	TRBJ1-5	-	CASSRGVVVGRQHF
15	TRBV9	TRBJ2-5	-	CASSVRAGDQETQYF
17	TRBV19	TRBJ1-1	-	CASSIDLQHPMNTEAFF
12	TRBV13	TRBJ1-1	-	CASSLTHTEAFF
11	TRBV20-1	TRBJ2-1	TRBD2	CSAGRGDEQFF
16	TRBV11-2	TRBJ2-3	TRBD2	CASSLVAGGPTDTQYF
16	TRBV13	TRBJ2-3	TRBD2	CASSIRAGGLTDTQYF
20	TRBV6-4	TRBJ2-4	TRBD2	CASSPLGLAGGKPAKNIQYF
13	TRBV30	TRBJ2-1	-	CAWSGPGVPEQFF
13	TRBV7-2	TRBJ2-7	-	CASSFSPPGEQYF
16	TRBV4-2	TRBJ1-2	TRBD1	CASSQPGQGAGYGYTF
13	TRBV6-2/TRBV6-3	TRBJ2-5	-	CASSYNRRETQYF
13	TRBV4-3	TRBJ1-5	-	CASSRDENQPQHF
15	TRBV18	TRBJ2-2	TRBD1	CASSPQTGDTGELFF
13	TRBV18	TRBJ1-1	-	CATRGGINTEAFF
15	TRBV4-3	TRBJ2-7	-	CASSQLLGSSYEQYF
16	TRBV5-1	TRBJ2-2	-	CASSSKGAENTGELFF